The clone carrying this T cell receptor beta chain appeared a few times. The table came from immunoSEQ multiplex PCR; TCRdb's copy has only in-frame clones and leaves some out. The data show 100,000 or so clones, approximately 90% seen once. The germline CDR1 and CDR2 sequences are MNHEY and SVGEGT. Trimming pared 2 bases from V and 6 bases from J, leaving 4 bases between. The CDR3 is 11 amino acids. The sample belongs to a study of control samples from healthy donors and cancer patients. The receptor's source is a woman aged 25 to 39 in good health. The gene calls are TRBV6-2 or TRBV6-3 and TRBJ1-2; D ambiguous. The sample comprised blood. CDR3 nucleotides: TGTGCCAGCAGTTACCTACATGGCTACACCTTC. This translates into CASSYLHGYTF.